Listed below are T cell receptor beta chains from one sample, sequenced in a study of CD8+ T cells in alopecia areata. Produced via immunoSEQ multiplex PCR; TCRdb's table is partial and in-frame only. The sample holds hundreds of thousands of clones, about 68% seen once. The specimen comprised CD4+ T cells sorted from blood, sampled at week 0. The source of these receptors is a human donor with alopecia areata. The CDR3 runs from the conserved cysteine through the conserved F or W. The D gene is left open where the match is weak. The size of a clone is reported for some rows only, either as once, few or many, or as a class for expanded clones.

CDR3 protein: CSVGGFVGNGYTF
CDR3 DNA: TGCAGCGTTGGAGGGTTCGTAGGGAATGGCTACACCTTC
clone size: NA
V gene: TRBV29-1
D gene: NA
J gene: TRBJ1-2

CDR3 protein: CASSDTMGTDTQYF
CDR3 DNA: TGTGCCAGCAGTGACACCATGGGGACAGATACGCAGTATTTT
clone size: few
V gene: TRBV2
D gene: NA
J gene: TRBJ2-3

CDR3 protein: CASLAANSYEQYF
CDR3 DNA: TGTGCCTCCCTAGCCGCGAACTCCTACGAGCAGTACTTC
clone size: NA
V gene: TRBV2
D gene: NA
J gene: TRBJ2-7

CDR3 protein: CASSQGPFGGTNEQFF
CDR3 DNA: TGCGCCAGCAGCCAAGGGCCTTTCGGGGGGACGAATGAGCAGTTCTTC
clone size: NA
V gene: TRBV4-1
D gene: TRBD2
J gene: TRBJ2-1

CDR3 protein: CSGAGAYNEQFF
CDR3 DNA: TGCAGTGGGGCAGGGGCCTACAATGAGCAGTTCTTC
clone size: NA
V gene: TRBV29-1
D gene: NA
J gene: TRBJ2-1

CDR3 protein: CASSLPYEEQYF
CDR3 DNA: TGTGCCAGCAGCCTCCCGTACGAGGAGCAGTACTTC
clone size: few
V gene: TRBV7-6
D gene: NA
J gene: TRBJ2-7

CDR3 protein: CASSYLPTDGYTF
CDR3 DNA: TGTGCCAGCAGTTACCTACCGACAGATGGCTACACCTTC
clone size: NA
V gene: TRBV6-5
D gene: NA
J gene: TRBJ1-2

CDR3 protein: CAWSVRSSGNTIYF
CDR3 DNA: TGTGCCTGGAGTGTTCGGAGCTCTGGAAACACCATATATTTT
clone size: once
V gene: TRBV30
D gene: NA
J gene: TRBJ1-3

CDR3 protein: CASRRATNEKLFF
CDR3 DNA: TGCGCCAGCCGCCGGGCAACTAATGAAAAACTGTTTTTT
clone size: NA
V gene: TRBV5-1
D gene: NA
J gene: TRBJ1-4

CDR3 protein: CASSRSIDRRGTYGYTF
CDR3 DNA: TGCGCCAGCAGCCGCTCAATCGACAGGAGGGGTACCTATGGCTACACCTTC
clone size: NA
V gene: TRBV4-3
D gene: NA
J gene: TRBJ1-2

CDR3 protein: CASRLARNTEAFF
CDR3 DNA: TGTGCCAGCAGACTTGCGCGGAACACTGAAGCTTTCTTT
clone size: NA
V gene: TRBV27
D gene: NA
J gene: TRBJ1-1

CDR3 protein: CAWRGRNTEAFF
CDR3 DNA: TGTGCCTGGAGAGGCCGCAACACTGAAGCTTTCTTT
clone size: few
V gene: TRBV30
D gene: NA
J gene: TRBJ1-1

CDR3 protein: CASRGSVNTEAFF
CDR3 DNA: TGTGCCAGCAGGGGGTCAGTGAACACTGAAGCTTTCTTT
clone size: NA
V gene: TRBV2
D gene: NA
J gene: TRBJ1-1

CDR3 protein: CAISVGSEETQYF
CDR3 DNA: TGTGCCATCAGTGTAGGAAGTGAAGAGACCCAGTACTTC
clone size: NA
V gene: TRBV10-3
D gene: NA
J gene: TRBJ2-5

CDR3 protein: CASSGEGNSPLHF
CDR3 DNA: TGCGCCAGCAGTGGTGAGGGTAATTCACCCCTCCACTTT
clone size: NA
V gene: TRBV5-1
D gene: NA
J gene: TRBJ1-6

CDR3 protein: CAWSVRGGSGYTF
CDR3 DNA: TGTGCCTGGAGTGTACGGGGGGGAAGTGGCTACACCTTC
clone size: few
V gene: TRBV30
D gene: NA
J gene: TRBJ1-2

CDR3 protein: CASSEWGQNTEAFF
CDR3 DNA: TGTGCCAGCAGTGAATGGGGACAGAACACTGAAGCTTTCTTT
clone size: NA
V gene: TRBV25-1
D gene: NA
J gene: TRBJ1-1

CDR3 protein: CASSQGPQPSTDTQYF
CDR3 DNA: TGCGCCAGCAGCCAAGGTCCCCAACCCAGCACAGATACGCAGTATTTT
clone size: NA
V gene: TRBV4-3
D gene: NA
J gene: TRBJ2-3

CDR3 protein: CASSGEGAIANQPQHF
CDR3 DNA: TGTGCCAGCAGTGGGGAAGGGGCGATCGCCAATCAGCCCCAGCATTTT
clone size: NA
V gene: TRBV6-1
D gene: NA
J gene: TRBJ1-5

CDR3 protein: CASEVGGVSYNEQFF
CDR3 DNA: TGTGCCAGCGAGGTTGGGGGGGTGAGCTACAATGAGCAGTTCTTC
clone size: NA
V gene: TRBV2
D gene: TRBD2
J gene: TRBJ2-1

CDR3 protein: CAWSLRGQPQHF
CDR3 DNA: TGTGCCTGGAGTCTTCGAGGTCAGCCCCAGCATTTT
clone size: NA
V gene: TRBV30
D gene: NA
J gene: TRBJ1-5

CDR3 protein: CASSEARGQPQHF
CDR3 DNA: TGTGCCAGCAGTGAAGCGCGGGGTCAGCCCCAGCATTTT
clone size: NA
V gene: TRBV2
D gene: NA
J gene: TRBJ1-5

CDR3 protein: CASSLRLARDTQYF
CDR3 DNA: TGTGCCAGCAGCTTAAGACTAGCCAGAGATACGCAGTATTTT
clone size: NA
V gene: TRBV11-2
D gene: TRBD2
J gene: TRBJ2-3

CDR3 protein: CASSLAGTSGGPFNEQFF
CDR3 DNA: TGTGCCAGCAGCCTGGCCGGGACTAGCGGGGGGCCATTCAATGAGCAGTTCTTC
clone size: NA
V gene: TRBV7-9
D gene: TRBD2
J gene: TRBJ2-1

CDR3 protein: CASKAGETQYF
CDR3 DNA: TGCGCCAGCAAAGCGGGAGAGACCCAGTACTTC
clone size: few
V gene: TRBV5-1
D gene: NA
J gene: TRBJ2-5

CDR3 protein: CASALIVGETQYF
CDR3 DNA: TGTGCTAGTGCCTTAATAGTCGGGGAGACCCAGTACTTC
clone size: NA
V gene: TRBV12-5
D gene: NA
J gene: TRBJ2-5

CDR3 protein: CAGTDQGLSTEAFF
CDR3 DNA: TGCGCCGGCACCGATCAGGGGTTGAGCACTGAAGCTTTCTTT
clone size: NA
V gene: TRBV23-1
D gene: NA
J gene: TRBJ1-1

CDR3 protein: CASSPGLAKNIQYF
CDR3 DNA: TGTGCCAGCAGCCCAGGATTGGCCAAAAACATTCAGTACTTC
clone size: NA
V gene: TRBV7-2
D gene: NA
J gene: TRBJ2-4

CDR3 protein: CASSVSANYGYTF
CDR3 DNA: TGTGCCAGCAGCGTTTCCGCCAACTATGGCTACACCTTC
clone size: NA
V gene: TRBV9
D gene: NA
J gene: TRBJ1-2

CDR3 protein: CASSVGLGGGADTQYF
CDR3 DNA: TGTGCCAGCAGCGTAGGACTGGGGGGCGGTGCAGATACGCAGTATTTT
clone size: NA
V gene: TRBV9
D gene: NA
J gene: TRBJ2-3

CDR3 protein: CSVDRGSETQYF
CDR3 DNA: TGCAGCGTCGACAGGGGATCCGAGACCCAGTACTTC
clone size: NA
V gene: TRBV29-1
D gene: TRBD1
J gene: TRBJ2-5

CDR3 protein: CASSDPRSTDTQYF
CDR3 DNA: TGTGCCAGCAGTGATCCCAGGAGCACAGATACGCAGTATTTT
clone size: few
V gene: TRBV2
D gene: NA
J gene: TRBJ2-3

CDR3 protein: CASSQDDYNEQFF
CDR3 DNA: TGCGCCAGCAGCCAAGACGACTACAATGAGCAGTTCTTC
clone size: few
V gene: TRBV4-1
D gene: NA
J gene: TRBJ2-1

CDR3 protein: CASSPLDRFSGANVLTF
CDR3 DNA: TGCGCCAGCAGCCCGCTGGACAGATTCTCTGGGGCCAACGTCCTGACTTTC
clone size: NA
V gene: TRBV4-1
D gene: NA
J gene: TRBJ2-6

CDR3 protein: CASSMEAEAFF
CDR3 DNA: TGTGCCAGCTCAATGGAGGCTGAAGCTTTCTTT
clone size: NA
V gene: TRBV7-2
D gene: NA
J gene: TRBJ1-1

CDR3 protein: CASSLGLTNNEQFF
CDR3 DNA: TGCGCCAGCAGCTTGGGACTAACTAACAATGAGCAGTTCTTC
clone size: NA
V gene: TRBV5-1
D gene: NA
J gene: TRBJ2-1